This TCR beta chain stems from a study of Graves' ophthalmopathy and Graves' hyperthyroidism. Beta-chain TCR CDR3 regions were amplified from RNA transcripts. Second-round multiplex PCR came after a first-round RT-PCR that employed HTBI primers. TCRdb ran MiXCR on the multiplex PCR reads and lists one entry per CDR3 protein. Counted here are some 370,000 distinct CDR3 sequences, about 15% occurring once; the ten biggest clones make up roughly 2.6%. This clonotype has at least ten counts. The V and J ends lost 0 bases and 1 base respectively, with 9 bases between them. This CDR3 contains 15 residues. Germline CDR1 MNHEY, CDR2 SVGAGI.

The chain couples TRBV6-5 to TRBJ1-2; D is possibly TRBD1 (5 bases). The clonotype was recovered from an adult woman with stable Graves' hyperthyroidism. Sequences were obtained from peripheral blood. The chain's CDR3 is CASSYSGPDNYGYTF. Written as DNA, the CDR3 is TGTGCCAGCAGTTACTCGGGACCGGATAACTATGGCTACACCTTC.